Following are 31 T cell receptor beta chains from one sample sequenced in a study of T cells after posttransplantation cyclophosphamide. Controls had myeloablative marrow grafts with methotrexate and calcineurin inhibitor, sampled at 1 year. Profiling relied on immunoSEQ multiplex PCR, and the TCRdb table lists in-frame clones only, not all of them. The data contain 15,000 to 18,000 clones, less than 90% of them singletons. This sample comprised PBMCs, obtained 350 to 400 days after allogeneic stem cell transplant with calcineurin inhibitor and methotrexate. The receptors come from a young adult male patient who received an allogeneic stem cell transplant from a related donor, was CMV-positive, and had no GVHD. Certain T cells may be donor cells from the graft.

This clone has just one count. The V gene is TRBV27, the J gene TRBJ2-5; TRBD1 is a possible D gene (8 bases). The length of the CDR3 is 15 residues. Trimming took 5 bases from V and 2 from J, leaving 15 bases between them. CDR1 is MNHEY, CDR2 SMNVEV, per germline (reference sequence). As DNA, the CDR3 is TGTGCCAGCAGTCGCACAGGGGGGGTTCAAGAGACCCAGTACTTC. Amino acids: CASSRTGGVQETQYF.

Concerning this clone: The junction and the germline gene differ at one end; a read error may be behind it. Other DNA sequences from this sample encode an identical CDR3 as well. The gene calls are TRBV11-2 and TRBJ1-1, with no clear D. This CDR3 contains 13 residues. Germline V CDR1 and CDR2: SGHAT, FQNNGV. This CDR3 reads CASSSRGGTEAFF. The CDR3 DNA sequence: TGTGCCAGCAGCTCCCGGGGTGGCACTGAGGCTTTCTTT.

For this clone: At one end the junction does not follow the germline gene, possibly because of a read error. The J gene is TRBJ2-1, the V gene TRBV25-1, with D possibly matching TRBD2 (6 bases). Germline-derived CDR1 and CDR2 are MGHDK and SYGVNS. This CDR3 spans 17 amino acids. DNA for the CDR3: TGTGCCAGCAGTTCCATAATATCTGGCGGGGCCTACAGTGAGCAGTTCTTC. This gives the protein CASSSIISGGAYSEQFF.

The chain couples TRBV19 to TRBJ2-7; weak D call: TRBD2 (7 bases). The CDR3 spans 13 residues. The V gene lost 4 bases and the J gene lost 3 bases, with 10 bases spanning the gap. Germline V gene sequence: CDR1 LNHDA, CDR2 SQIVND (reference sequence). In nucleotides, the CDR3 is TGTGCCAGTAGTAAGGGGGAGGGCTACGAGCAGTACTTC. Translating gives CASSKGEGYEQYF.

The CDR3 coding sequence is TGTGCCAGCAGACCGAGACAGGGGGCGGTTTGGCTGACACAAGAGACCCAGTACTTC. It translates to CASRPRQGAVWLTQETQYF. The rearrangement links TRBV5-6 to TRBJ2-5; 10 bases are a match to TRBD1. Germline lookup yields CDR1 SGHDT and CDR2 YYEEEE. The CDR3 has 19 residues. Unmatched junction bases numbered 18, after V lost 5 bases and J lost 2 bases.

The gene calls are TRBV19 and TRBJ1-2; TRBD1 matches 9 bases. The V gene end was trimmed by 8 bases and the J gene end by 7 bases; junction bases not matched to a gene: 11. Germline V gene data show CDR1 as LNHDA and CDR2 as SQIVND (reference sequence). The CDR3 is made up of 14 amino acids. The CDR3 is CASRGTGPIGGYTF. The CDR3, as DNA: TGTGCCAGTCGCGGGACAGGGCCCATCGGTGGCTACACCTTC.

In this sample, this clone turned up a few times. The chain uses TRBV10-1 and TRBJ2-6; no clear D. Trimming shortened V by 3 bases and J by 1 base, and 4 bases separated the two germline ends. Germline V gives CDR1 WNHNN, CDR2 SYGVQD (reference sequence). The CDR3 is made up of 14 amino acids. The chain's CDR3 is CASSDSSGANVLTF. In nucleotides, the CDR3 is TGCGCCAGCAGTGATTCTTCTGGGGCCAACGTCCTGACTTTC.

Regarding this clone: The sample holds other DNA sequences that translate to the same CDR3. V gene TRBV23-1 combines with J gene TRBJ1-6, with TRBD1 matching 12 bases. TRBV23-1 is treated as an ORF (open reading frame) with a function not yet certain. V lost 9 bases and J lost 3; bases outside the gene matches: 15. The CDR3 has 19 amino acids. The CDR3 nucleotides are TGCGCCAGTCCAACCGGGACAGGGGGCGCAGACAACTATAATTCACCCCTCCACTTT. Translation gives CASPTGTGGADNYNSPLHF.

The chain combines TRBV16 with TRBJ1-5; maybe TRBD1 (6 bases). The CDR3 contains 15 residues. The V gene's germline CDR1 is KGHSY and CDR2 FQNENV. Trimming stripped 2 bases from V and 1 base from J, with 9 bases between. This CDR3 is CASSQLGQSNQPQHF. CDR3 DNA sequence: TGTGCCAGCAGCCAACTCGGACAGAGCAATCAGCCCCAGCATTTT.

The genes are TRBV7-9 and TRBJ1-1, with unresolved D. V dropped 8 bases and J dropped 0 bases, with 16 bases sitting between them. Looked up from germline, CDR1 is SEHNR and CDR2 is FQNEAQ (reference sequence). The CDR3 spans 15 residues. The CDR3 loop reads CASGWAGRVNTEAFF. DNA for the CDR3: TGTGCCAGCGGGTGGGCCGGGAGGGTGAACACTGAAGCTTTCTTT.

The chain recombines TRBV30 with TRBJ2-1, with a tentative D call TRBD2 (7 bases). The length of the CDR3 is 15 residues. Germline CDR1 GTSNPN, CDR2 SVGIG (reference sequence). The DNA for the CDR3 is TGTGCGGCTGTTGGAGGGGGGGGGTCCTACAATGAGCAGTTCTTC. Translated, it gives CAAVGGGGSYNEQFF.

This clone was picked up a small number of times. The chain is built from TRBV21-1 and TRBJ1-2; TRBD1 was called by the table and not checked on the DNA. TRBV21-1 is flagged as a pseudogene. This CDR3 has 18 amino acids. Here the CDR3 reads CASSKLRRWTGPNYGYTF. CDR3 nucleotide sequence: TGTGCCAGCAGCAAACTCCGCCGATGGACAGGGCCTAACTATGGCTACACCTTC.

The chain joins TRBV11-3 to TRBJ1-6; 11 positions match TRBD1. The CDR3 runs to 15 residues. Germline V CDR1 and CDR2: SGHNT, YENEEA. The V and J ends lost 0 bases and 10 bases, in that order; junction bases with no gene match: 2. CDR3 loop: CASSLEDRGRSPLHF. The DNA for the CDR3 is TGTGCCAGCAGCTTAGAGGACAGGGGGCGATCACCCCTCCACTTT.

This clone was seen just once. CDR3 DNA: TGTGCCAGCCACGCGGGGGCGATGATGCAGTACTTC. This encodes CASHAGAMMQYF. This rearrangement joins TRBV6-1 to TRBJ2-5; D perhaps matches TRBD2 (7 bases). This CDR3 is built from 12 residues. CDR1 is MNHNS and CDR2 is SASEGT in the germline V gene. Trimming removed 8 bases from V and 11 bases from J, with 18 bases in between.

The chain carries TRBV4-2 and TRBJ2-5, with 7 bases matching TRBD2. Per the germline V gene, CDR1 is LGHNA and CDR2 is YNFKEQ. This CDR3 region has 16 residues. Unmatched junction bases numbered 8, after V lost 1 base and J lost 3 bases. CDR3 residues: CASSQVAPGGKETQYF. CDR3 bases: TGTGCCAGCAGCCAAGTGGCCCCCGGGGGGAAAGAGACCCAGTACTTC.

The chain carries TRBV9 and TRBJ2-1, with a weak D call TRBD2 (5 bases). Germline CDR1 reads SGDLS; CDR2 reads YYNGEE. This CDR3 contains 14 residues. Trimming took 3 bases from V and 8 from J, leaving 15 bases between them. CDR3 sequence (DNA): TGTGCCAGCAGCGCCACGGGAAGCGGCGATGAGCAGTTCTTC. It is translated as CASSATGSGDEQFF.

The J gene is TRBJ2-7, the V gene TRBV5-1, with D maybe TRBD2 (6 bases). This CDR3 is built from 15 residues. The germline V gene encodes CDR1 SGHRS and CDR2 YFSETQ. Trimming shortened V by 4 bases and J by 3 bases, and 17 bases separated the two germline ends. CDR3 bases: TGCGCCAGCAGCGGGGGGAGCGGAACTCGCTACGAGCAGTACTTC. The encoded protein is CASSGGSGTRYEQYF.

This chain connects TRBV6-1 to TRBJ2-7, with D unresolved. The V end was cut by 1 base, the J end by 0 bases, with 10 bases between. This CDR3 region has 15 residues. Germline V gene data show CDR1 as MNHNS and CDR2 as SASEGT. The CDR3 region is CASSEGSWSSYEQYF. CDR3 nucleotides: TGTGCCAGCAGTGAAGGTAGTTGGAGCTCCTACGAGCAGTACTTC.

Points on this clone: A much larger clone lies a single base off, so this may be a read error. Other nucleotide sequences from this sample produce the same CDR3. CDR3 in DNA: TGTGCCAGCAGTGCGGGAACTAATTCCCCCCTCCACTTT. This sequence encodes CASSAGTNSPLHF. The V gene is TRBV25-1, the J gene TRBJ1-6; D unclear. The CDR3 consists of 13 residues. Germline V gives CDR1 MGHDK, CDR2 SYGVNS.

This chain connects TRBV5-1 to TRBJ2-5; perhaps TRBD2 as D (6 bases). Per the germline V gene, CDR1 is SGHRS and CDR2 is YFSETQ. V lost 4 bases, J lost 5 bases, and 12 bases lay in between. This CDR3 is built from 13 residues. As DNA, the CDR3 is TGCGCCAGCAGCCCCTTGGGGAGGGAGACCCAGTACTTC. This codes for CASSPLGRETQYF.

The gene calls are TRBV19 and TRBJ2-3; 9 bases align to TRBD2. J gave up 4 bases and V 5 bases, and 7 bases lay outside the gene matches. CDR3 size: 15 residues. The germline V gene has CDR1 LNHDA and CDR2 SQIVND (reference sequence). CDR3 coding DNA: TGTGCCAGTAGTCTTATAGCGGGAGCCCCAGATACGCAGTATTTT. It codes for CASSLIAGAPDTQYF.

The chain links TRBV28 to TRBJ1-1, with D possibly TRBD1 on 6 matching bases. Deletions cut 4 bases from V and 1 base from J, with 13 bases between. The CDR3 is 15 amino acids. Germline lookup yields CDR1 MDHEN and CDR2 SYDVKM. In nucleotides, the CDR3 is TGTGCCAGCAGTTCTTGGACAGACCCGAACACTGAAGCTTTCTTT. It codes for CASSSWTDPNTEAFF.

The chain couples TRBV2 to TRBJ2-2; no reliable D call. Germline V gene data show CDR1 as SNHLY and CDR2 as FYNNEI. CDR3 length: 13 residues. The V end was cut by 6 bases, the J end by 5 bases, with 10 bases between. CDR3 DNA: TGTGCCAGCAGGGCCACAGCTACCGGGGAGCTGTTTTTT. Translated: CASRATATGELFF.

The chain recombines TRBV9 with TRBJ2-1; TRBD2 might be the D (6 bases). There are 11 residues in the CDR3. Germline V gene lookup returns CDR1 SGDLS and CDR2 YYNGEE. Trimming shortened V by 4 bases and J by 15 bases, and 14 bases separated the two germline ends. CDR3 bases: TGTGCCAGCAGCTCCGGGACTCGCCTGTTCTTC. Residues: CASSSGTRLFF.

This chain connects TRBV4-2 to TRBJ1-2, with 10 bases fitting TRBD1. The germline V gene has CDR1 LGHNA and CDR2 YNFKEQ. CDR3 size: 13 residues. Trimming removed 5 bases from V and 7 bases from J; junction bases left unmatched: 4. The CDR3 spells CASSFRDRGGYTF. The CDR3 coding sequence is TGTGCCAGCAGCTTCCGGGACAGGGGTGGCTACACCTTC.

This chain uses TRBV9 with TRBJ2-7, with TRBD1 matching over 7 bases. Trimming took 3 bases from V and 4 from J; bases not matched to a gene: 10. CDR3 length equals 15 residues. CDR1 is SGDLS and CDR2 is YYNGEE in the germline V gene. In DNA, the CDR3 is TGTGCCAGCAGCGCCGCACAAGGGGGCTTTTACGAGCAGTACTTC. Its protein is CASSAAQGGFYEQYF.

The V and J genes are TRBV28 and TRBJ2-5, with a possible D match to TRBD2 (7 bases). Germline V lookup: CDR1 MDHEN, CDR2 SYDVKM. The CDR3 sequence is 14 residues long. Trimming pared 7 bases from V and 5 bases from J, leaving 17 bases between. The chain's CDR3 is CASTKSGGLETQYF. In DNA form, the CDR3 reads TGTGCCAGCACCAAGTCCGGGGGGCTGGAGACCCAGTACTTC. Variable domain in full (rest from reference TRBV28 and TRBJ2-5): DVKVTQSSRYLVKRTGEKVFLECVQDMDHENMFWYRQDPGLGLRLIYFSYDVKMKEKGDIPEGYSVSREKKERFSLILESASTNQTSMYLCASTKSGGLETQYFGPGTRLLVL.

The chain employs TRBV28 and TRBJ2-7; 10 positions match TRBD2. CDR3 length equals 16 residues. The trim removed 2 bases at V and 3 bases at J, leaving 7 bases unmatched. Per germline, CDR1 MDHEN and CDR2 SYDVKM. CDR3 sequence reads: CASSLGRLAGRYEQYF. CDR3 bases: TGTGCCAGCAGTTTAGGGCGACTAGCGGGTCGCTACGAGCAGTACTTC.

The gene calls are TRBV9 and TRBJ1-2; D ambiguous. The length of the CDR3 is 14 residues. The germline CDR1 and CDR2 sequences are SGDLS and YYNGEE. V shed 0 bases and J shed 5 bases, with 11 bases lying between them. The CDR3 bases are TGTGCCAGCAGCGTAGATATTTCAGATTATGGCTACACCTTC. Its protein product is CASSVDISDYGYTF.

The chain links TRBV9 to TRBJ2-5; D gene unclear. The V and J ends lost 0 bases and 1 base respectively, with 4 bases between them. The CDR3 runs 13 residues. Germline CDR1 reads SGDLS; CDR2 reads YYNGEE. CDR3 region: CASSVAGQETQYF. In DNA form, the CDR3 reads TGTGCCAGCAGCGTAGCGGGCCAAGAGACCCAGTACTTC.

The chain links TRBV2 to TRBJ2-7; 7 bases match TRBD2. CDR3 size: 13 residues. Germline V gene sequence: CDR1 SNHLY, CDR2 FYNNEI. Trimming at V came to 9 bases and at J to 5 bases, leaving 10 bases not matched to a gene. The CDR3 region has the DNA TGTGCCAGGAAAAAGGTGGCGGGAGACGAGCAGTACTTC. It yields the protein CARKKVAGDEQYF.